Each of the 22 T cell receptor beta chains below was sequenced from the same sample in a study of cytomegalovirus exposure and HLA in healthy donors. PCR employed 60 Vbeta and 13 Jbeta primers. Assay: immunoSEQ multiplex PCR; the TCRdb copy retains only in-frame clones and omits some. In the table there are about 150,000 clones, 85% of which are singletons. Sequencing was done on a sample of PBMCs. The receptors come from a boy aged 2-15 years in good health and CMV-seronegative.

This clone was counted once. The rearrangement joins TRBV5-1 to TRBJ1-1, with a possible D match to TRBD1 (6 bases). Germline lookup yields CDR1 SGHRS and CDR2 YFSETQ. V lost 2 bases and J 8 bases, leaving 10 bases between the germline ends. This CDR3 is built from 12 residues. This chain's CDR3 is CASSLRTEEAFF. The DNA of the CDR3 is TGCGCCAGCAGCTTAAGGACAGAAGAAGCTTTCTTT.

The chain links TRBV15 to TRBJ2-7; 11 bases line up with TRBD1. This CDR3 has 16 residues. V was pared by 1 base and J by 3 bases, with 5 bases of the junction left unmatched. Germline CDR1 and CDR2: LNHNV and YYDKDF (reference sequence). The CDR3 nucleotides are TGTGCCACCAGCAGAGCCTCCGGGACAGGGGGCTACGAGCAGTACTTC. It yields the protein CATSRASGTGGYEQYF.

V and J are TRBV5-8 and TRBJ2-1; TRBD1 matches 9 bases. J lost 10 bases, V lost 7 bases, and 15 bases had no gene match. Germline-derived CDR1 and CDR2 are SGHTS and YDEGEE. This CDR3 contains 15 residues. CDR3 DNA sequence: TGTGCCAGCCCCTTCGGGACAGGGAGTTTTAAGGAGCAGTTCTTC. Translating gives CASPFGTGSFKEQFF.

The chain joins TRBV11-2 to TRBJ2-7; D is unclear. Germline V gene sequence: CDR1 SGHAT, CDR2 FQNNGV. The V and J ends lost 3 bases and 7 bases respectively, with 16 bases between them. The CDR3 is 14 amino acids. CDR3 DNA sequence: TGTGCCAGCAGCTTGTTTCAATTAATAGAGGAGCAGTACTTC. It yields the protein CASSLFQLIEEQYF.

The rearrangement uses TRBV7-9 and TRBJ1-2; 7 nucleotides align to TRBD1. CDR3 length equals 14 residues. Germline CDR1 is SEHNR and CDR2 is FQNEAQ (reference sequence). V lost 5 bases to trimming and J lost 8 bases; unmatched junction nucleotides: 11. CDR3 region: CASSTSRDSGGYTF. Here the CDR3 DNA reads TGTGCCAGCAGCACAAGCCGGGACAGCGGGGGCTACACCTTC. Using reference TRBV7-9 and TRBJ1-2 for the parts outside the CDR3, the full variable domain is DTGVSQNPRHKITKRGQNVTFRCDPISEHNRLYWYRQTLGQGPEFLTYFQNEAQLEKSRLLSDRFSAERPKGSFSTLEIQRTEQGDSAMYLCASSTSRDSGGYTFGSGTRLTVV.

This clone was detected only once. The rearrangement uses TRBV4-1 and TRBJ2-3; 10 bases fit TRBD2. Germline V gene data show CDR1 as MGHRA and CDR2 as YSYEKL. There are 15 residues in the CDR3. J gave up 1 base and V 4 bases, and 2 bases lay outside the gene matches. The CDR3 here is CASSPLAGGTDTQYF. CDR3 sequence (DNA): TGCGCCAGCAGCCCGCTAGCGGGGGGCACAGATACGCAGTATTTT.

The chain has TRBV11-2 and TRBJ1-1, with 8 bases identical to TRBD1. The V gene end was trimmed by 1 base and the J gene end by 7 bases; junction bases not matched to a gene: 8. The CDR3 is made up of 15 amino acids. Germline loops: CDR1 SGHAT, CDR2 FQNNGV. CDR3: CASSLAGTGLDEAFF. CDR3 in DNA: TGTGCCAGCAGCTTAGCCGGGACAGGCCTCGATGAAGCTTTCTTT.

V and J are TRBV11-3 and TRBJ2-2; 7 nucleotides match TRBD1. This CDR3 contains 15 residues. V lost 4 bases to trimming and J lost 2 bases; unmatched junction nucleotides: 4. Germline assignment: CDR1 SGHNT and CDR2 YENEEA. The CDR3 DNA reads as TGTGCCAGCAGCTCTTACAGGGGAAACACCGGGGAGCTGTTTTTT. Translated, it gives CASSSYRGNTGELFF.

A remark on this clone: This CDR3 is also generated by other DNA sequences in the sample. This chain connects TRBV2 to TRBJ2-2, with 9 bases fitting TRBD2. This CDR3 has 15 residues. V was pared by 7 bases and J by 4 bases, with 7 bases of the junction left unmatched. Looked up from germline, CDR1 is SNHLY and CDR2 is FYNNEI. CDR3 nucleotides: TGTGCCAGCACATTGGGACTAGCCGGCACCGGGGAGCTGTTTTTT. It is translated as CASTLGLAGTGELFF. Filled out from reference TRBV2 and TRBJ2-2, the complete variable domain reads EPEVTQTPSHQVTQMGQEVILRCVPISNHLYFYWYRQILGQKVEFLVSFYNNEISEKSEIFDDQFSVERPDGSNFTLKIRSTKLEDSAMYFCASTLGLAGTGELFFGEGSRLTVL.

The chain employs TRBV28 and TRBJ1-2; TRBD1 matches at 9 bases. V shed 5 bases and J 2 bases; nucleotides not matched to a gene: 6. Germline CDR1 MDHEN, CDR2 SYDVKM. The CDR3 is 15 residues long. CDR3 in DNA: TGTGCCAGCAGTCTACAGGGGGCGAAAAACTATGGCTACACCTTC. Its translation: CASSLQGAKNYGYTF.

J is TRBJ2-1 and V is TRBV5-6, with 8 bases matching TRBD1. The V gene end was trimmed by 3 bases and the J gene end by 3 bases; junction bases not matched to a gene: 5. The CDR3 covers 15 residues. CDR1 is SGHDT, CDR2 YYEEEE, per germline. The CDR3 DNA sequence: TGTGCCAGCAGCTCAACAGGGGGAGGCTACAATGAGCAGTTCTTC. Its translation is CASSSTGGGYNEQFF.

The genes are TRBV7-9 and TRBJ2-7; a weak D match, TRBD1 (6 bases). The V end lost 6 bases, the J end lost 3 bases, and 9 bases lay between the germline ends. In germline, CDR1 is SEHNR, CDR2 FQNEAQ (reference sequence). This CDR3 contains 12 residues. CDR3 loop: CASRSDSYEQYF. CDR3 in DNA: TGTGCCAGCAGATCGGACAGCTACGAGCAGTACTTC.

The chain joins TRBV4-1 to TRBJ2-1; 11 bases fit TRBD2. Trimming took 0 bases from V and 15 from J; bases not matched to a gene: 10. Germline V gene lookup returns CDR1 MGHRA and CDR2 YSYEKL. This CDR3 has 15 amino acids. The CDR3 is CASSQERTSGRLRFF. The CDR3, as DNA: TGCGCCAGCAGCCAAGAACGTACTAGCGGGAGATTACGGTTCTTC.

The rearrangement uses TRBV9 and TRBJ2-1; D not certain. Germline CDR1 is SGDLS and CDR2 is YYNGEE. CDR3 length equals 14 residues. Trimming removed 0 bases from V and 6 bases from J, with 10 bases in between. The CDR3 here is CASSVAATSNEQFF. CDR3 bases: TGTGCCAGCAGCGTAGCTGCCACGAGCAATGAGCAGTTCTTC.

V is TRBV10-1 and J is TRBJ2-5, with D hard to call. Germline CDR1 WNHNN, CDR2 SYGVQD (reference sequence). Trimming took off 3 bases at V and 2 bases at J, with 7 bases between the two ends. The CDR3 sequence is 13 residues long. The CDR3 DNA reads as TGCGCCAGCAGTGACAGGTTACAAGAGACCCAGTACTTC. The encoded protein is CASSDRLQETQYF.

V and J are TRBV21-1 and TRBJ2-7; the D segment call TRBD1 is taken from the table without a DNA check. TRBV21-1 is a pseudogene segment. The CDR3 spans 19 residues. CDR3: CASSKRSSSGDRVFYEQYF. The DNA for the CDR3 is TGTGCCAGCAGCAAAAGGTCTTCTTCCGGGGACAGGGTCTTCTACGAGCAGTACTTC.

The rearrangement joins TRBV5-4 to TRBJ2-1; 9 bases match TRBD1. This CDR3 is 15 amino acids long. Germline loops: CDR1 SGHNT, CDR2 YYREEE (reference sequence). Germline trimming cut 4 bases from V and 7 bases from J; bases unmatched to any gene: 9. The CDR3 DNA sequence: TGTGCCAGCAGCCAGAGGACAGGGGCGGGGAATGAGCAGTTCTTC. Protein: CASSQRTGAGNEQFF.

The CDR3 bases are TGTGCCAGCAGCTCCAGGTGGGCTACGCAGTATTTT. Translation gives CASSSRWATQYF. This chain connects TRBV7-2 to TRBJ2-3; D is unresolved. The CDR3 runs to 12 residues. Germline V gene data show CDR1 as SGHTA and CDR2 as FQGNSA. Trimming shortened V by 4 bases and J by 8 bases, and 10 bases separated the two germline ends.

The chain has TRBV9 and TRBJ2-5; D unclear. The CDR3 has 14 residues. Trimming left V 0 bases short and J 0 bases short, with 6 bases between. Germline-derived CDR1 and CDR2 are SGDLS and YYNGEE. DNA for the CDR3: TGTGCCAGCAGCGTAGGCGGATACCAAGAGACCCAGTACTTC. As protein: CASSVGGYQETQYF.

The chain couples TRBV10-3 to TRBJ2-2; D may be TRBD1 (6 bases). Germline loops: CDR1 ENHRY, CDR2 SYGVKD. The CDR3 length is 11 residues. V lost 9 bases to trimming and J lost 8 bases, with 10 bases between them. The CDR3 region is CAIMGAGELFF. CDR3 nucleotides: TGTGCCATTATGGGGGCGGGGGAGCTGTTTTTT.

As DNA, the CDR3 is TGTGCCAGCAGCTTAGAGCGGAATCAGCCCCAGCATTTT. Its translation is CASSLERNQPQHF. This sequence joins TRBV11-2 and TRBJ1-5; the D is unclear. Trimming left V 0 bases short and J 4 bases short, with 4 bases between. The germline gives CDR1 SGHAT, CDR2 FQNNGV. The CDR3 is 13 amino acids.

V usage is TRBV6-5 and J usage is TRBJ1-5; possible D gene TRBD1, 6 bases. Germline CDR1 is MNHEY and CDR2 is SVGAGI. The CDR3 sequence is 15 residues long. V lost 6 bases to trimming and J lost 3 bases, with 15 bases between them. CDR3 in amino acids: CASRPPGATNQPQHF. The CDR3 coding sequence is TGTGCCAGCAGGCCACCAGGGGCGACCAATCAGCCCCAGCATTTT.